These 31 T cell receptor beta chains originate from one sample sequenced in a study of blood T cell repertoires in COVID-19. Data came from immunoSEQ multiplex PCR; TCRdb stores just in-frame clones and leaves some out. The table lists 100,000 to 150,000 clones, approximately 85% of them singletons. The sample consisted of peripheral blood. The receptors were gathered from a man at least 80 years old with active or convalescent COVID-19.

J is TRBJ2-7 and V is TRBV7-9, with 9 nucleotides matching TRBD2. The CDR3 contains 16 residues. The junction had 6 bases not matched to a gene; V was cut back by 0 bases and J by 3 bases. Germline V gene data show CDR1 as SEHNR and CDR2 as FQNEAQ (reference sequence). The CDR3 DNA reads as TGTGCCAGCAGCTTAGCGCGGGGGGGATCGGACTACGAGCAGTACTTC. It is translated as CASSLARGGSDYEQYF.

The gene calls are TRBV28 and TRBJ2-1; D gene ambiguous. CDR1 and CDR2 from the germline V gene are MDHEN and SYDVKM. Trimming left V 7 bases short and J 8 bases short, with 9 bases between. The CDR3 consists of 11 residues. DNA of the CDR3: TGTGCCAGCACTACCCCCCATGAGCAGTTCTTC. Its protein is CASTTPHEQFF.

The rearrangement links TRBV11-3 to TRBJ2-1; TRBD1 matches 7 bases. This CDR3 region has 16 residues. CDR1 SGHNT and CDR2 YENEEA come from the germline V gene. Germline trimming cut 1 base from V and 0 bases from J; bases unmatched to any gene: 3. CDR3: CASSLGAGGSYNEQFF. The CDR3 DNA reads TGTGCCAGCAGCTTAGGGGCAGGGGGCTCCTACAATGAGCAGTTCTTC.

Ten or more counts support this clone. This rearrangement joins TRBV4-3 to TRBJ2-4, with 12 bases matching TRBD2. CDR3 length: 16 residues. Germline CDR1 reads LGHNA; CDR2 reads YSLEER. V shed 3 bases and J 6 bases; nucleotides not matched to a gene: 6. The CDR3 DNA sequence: TGCGCCAGCAGCCATGGCCAGACTAGCGGGAGAAACATTCAGTACTTC. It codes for CASSHGQTSGRNIQYF.

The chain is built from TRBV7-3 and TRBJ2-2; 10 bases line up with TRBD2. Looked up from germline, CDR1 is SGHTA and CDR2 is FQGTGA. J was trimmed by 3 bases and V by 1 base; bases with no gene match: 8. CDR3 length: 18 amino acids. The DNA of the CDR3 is TGTGCCAGCAGCTTAAGGGCTAGCGGGAGTCTGTACACCGGGGAGCTGTTTTTT. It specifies CASSLRASGSLYTGELFF.

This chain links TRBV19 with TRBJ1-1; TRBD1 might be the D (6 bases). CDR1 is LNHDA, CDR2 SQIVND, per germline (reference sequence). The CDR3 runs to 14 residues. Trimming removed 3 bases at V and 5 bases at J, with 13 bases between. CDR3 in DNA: TGTGCCAGTAGTATGACTTATACAGGGACTGAAGCTTTCTTT. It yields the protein CASSMTYTGTEAFF.

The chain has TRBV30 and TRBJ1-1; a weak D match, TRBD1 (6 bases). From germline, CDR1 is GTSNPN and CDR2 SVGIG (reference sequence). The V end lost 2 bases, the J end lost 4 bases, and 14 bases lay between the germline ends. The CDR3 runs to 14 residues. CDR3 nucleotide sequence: TGTGCCTGGAGTCGGCTAGGGGGGGCCACTGAAGCTTTCTTT. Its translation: CAWSRLGGATEAFF.

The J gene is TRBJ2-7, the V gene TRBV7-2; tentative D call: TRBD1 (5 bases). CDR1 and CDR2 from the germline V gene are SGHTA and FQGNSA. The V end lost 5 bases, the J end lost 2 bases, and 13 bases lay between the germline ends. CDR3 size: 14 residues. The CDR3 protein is CASSLRRGPYEQYF. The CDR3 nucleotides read TGTGCCAGCAGCCTTCGTAGGGGTCCCTACGAGCAGTACTTC.

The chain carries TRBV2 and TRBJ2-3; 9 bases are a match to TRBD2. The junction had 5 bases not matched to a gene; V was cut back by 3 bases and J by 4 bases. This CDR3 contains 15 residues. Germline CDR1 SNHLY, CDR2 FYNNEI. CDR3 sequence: CASSDFGLASDTQYF. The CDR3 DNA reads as TGTGCCAGCAGTGACTTCGGACTAGCGTCAGATACGCAGTATTTT.

The CDR3 is CASSFRETQYF. DNA of the CDR3: TGTGCCAGCAGCTTCCGAGAGACCCAGTACTTC. The chain employs TRBV5-6 and TRBJ2-5; D gene uncertain. V lost 2 bases to trimming and J lost 4 bases, with 3 bases between them. There are 11 residues in the CDR3. Germline values: CDR1 SGHDT, CDR2 YYEEEE.

DNA of the CDR3: TGTGCCACCAGCCCGGGGGCTAGCGGGGCCCCCTCTTCCTACGAGCAGTACTTC. This encodes CATSPGASGAPSSYEQYF. This chain joins TRBV24-1 and TRBJ2-7; 9 positions agree with TRBD2. The CDR3 extends over 18 amino acids. The V gene's germline CDR1 is KGHDR and CDR2 SFDVKD. The V and J ends lost 7 bases and 1 base, in that order; junction bases with no gene match: 16.

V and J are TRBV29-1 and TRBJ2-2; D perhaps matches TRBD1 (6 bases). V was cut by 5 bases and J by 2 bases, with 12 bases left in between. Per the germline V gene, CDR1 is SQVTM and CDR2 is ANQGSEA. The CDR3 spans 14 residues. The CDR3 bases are TGCAGCGTTTCCCAGGGGCAAAACACCGGGGAGCTGTTTTTT. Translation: CSVSQGQNTGELFF.

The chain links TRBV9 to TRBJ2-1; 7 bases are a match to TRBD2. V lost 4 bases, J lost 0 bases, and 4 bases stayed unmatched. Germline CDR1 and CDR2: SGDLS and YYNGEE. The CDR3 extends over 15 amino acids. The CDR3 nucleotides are TGTGCCAGCAGCCAGGGAGGGCCCTCCTACAATGAGCAGTTCTTC. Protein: CASSQGGPSYNEQFF.

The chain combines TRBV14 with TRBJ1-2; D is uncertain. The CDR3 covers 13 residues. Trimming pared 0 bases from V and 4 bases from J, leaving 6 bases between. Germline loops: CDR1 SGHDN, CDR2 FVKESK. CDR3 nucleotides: TGTGCCAGCAGCCAAGACCGGGGCTATGGCTACACCTTC. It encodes CASSQDRGYGYTF.

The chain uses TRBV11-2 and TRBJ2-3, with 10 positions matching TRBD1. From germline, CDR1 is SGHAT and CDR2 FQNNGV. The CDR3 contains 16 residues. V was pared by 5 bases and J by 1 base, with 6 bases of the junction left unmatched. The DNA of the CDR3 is TGTGCCAGCAGCAGACGACAGGGGGCCGGCACAGATACGCAGTATTTT. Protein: CASSRRQGAGTDTQYF.

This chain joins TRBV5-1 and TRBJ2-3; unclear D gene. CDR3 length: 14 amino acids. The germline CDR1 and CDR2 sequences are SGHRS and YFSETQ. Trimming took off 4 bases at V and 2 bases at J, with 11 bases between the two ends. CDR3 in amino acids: CASSLSTHTDTQYF. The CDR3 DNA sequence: TGCGCCAGCAGCCTCTCGACACACACAGATACGCAGTATTTT. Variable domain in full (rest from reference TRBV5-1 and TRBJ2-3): KAGVTQTPRYLIKTRGQQVTLSCSPISGHRSVSWYQQTPGQGLQFLFEYFSETQRNKGNFPGRFSGRQFSNSRSEMNVSTLELGDSALYLCASSLSTHTDTQYFGPGTRLTVL.

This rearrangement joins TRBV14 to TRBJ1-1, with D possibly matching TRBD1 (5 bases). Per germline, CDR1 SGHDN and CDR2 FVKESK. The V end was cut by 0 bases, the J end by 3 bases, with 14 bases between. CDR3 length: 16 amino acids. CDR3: CASSQDLLGVHTEAFF. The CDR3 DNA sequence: TGTGCCAGCAGCCAAGATTTATTAGGGGTGCACACTGAAGCTTTCTTT.

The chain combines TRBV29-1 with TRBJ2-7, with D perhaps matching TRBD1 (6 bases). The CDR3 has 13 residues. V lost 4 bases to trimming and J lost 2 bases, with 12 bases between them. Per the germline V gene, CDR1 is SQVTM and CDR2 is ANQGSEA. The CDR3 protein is CSVGAGDPYEQYF. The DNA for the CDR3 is TGCAGCGTTGGGGCAGGGGATCCCTACGAGCAGTACTTC.

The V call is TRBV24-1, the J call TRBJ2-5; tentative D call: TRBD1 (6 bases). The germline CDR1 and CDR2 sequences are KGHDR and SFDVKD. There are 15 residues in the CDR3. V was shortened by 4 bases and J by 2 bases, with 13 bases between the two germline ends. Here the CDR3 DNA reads TGTGCCACCAGTGACCGGAGGACAGCTCAAGAGACCCAGTACTTC. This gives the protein CATSDRRTAQETQYF.

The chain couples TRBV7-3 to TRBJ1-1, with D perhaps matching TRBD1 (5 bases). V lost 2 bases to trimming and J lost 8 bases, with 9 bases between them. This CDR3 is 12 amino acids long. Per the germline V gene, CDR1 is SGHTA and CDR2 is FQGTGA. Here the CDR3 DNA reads TGTGCCAGCAGCTTAGGGGCAGACGAAGCTTTCTTT. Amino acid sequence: CASSLGADEAFF.

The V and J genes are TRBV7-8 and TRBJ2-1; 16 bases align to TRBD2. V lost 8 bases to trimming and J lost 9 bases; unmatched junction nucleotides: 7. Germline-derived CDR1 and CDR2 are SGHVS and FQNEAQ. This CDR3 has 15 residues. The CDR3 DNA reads TGTGCCAGCGATTCCGGGACTAGCGGGAGGGGTGAGCAGTTCTTC. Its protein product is CASDSGTSGRGEQFF.

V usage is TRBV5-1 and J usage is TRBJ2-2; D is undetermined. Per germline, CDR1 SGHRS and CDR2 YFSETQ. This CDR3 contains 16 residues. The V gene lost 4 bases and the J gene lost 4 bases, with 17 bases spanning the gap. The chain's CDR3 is CASSPQWAPSTGELFF. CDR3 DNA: TGCGCCAGCAGCCCTCAATGGGCCCCGAGCACCGGGGAGCTGTTTTTT.

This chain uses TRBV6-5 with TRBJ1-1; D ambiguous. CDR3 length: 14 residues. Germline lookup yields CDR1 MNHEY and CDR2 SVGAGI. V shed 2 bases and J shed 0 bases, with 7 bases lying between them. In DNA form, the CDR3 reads TGTGCCAGCAGTTACCGGGAGATGAACACTGAAGCTTTCTTT. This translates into CASSYREMNTEAFF.

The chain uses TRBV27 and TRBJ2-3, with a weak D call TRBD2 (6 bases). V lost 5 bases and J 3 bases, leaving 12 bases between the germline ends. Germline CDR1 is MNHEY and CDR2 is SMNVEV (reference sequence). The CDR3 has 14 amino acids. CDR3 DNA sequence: TGTGCCAGCAGTCCCCGACTAGGGACAGATACGCAGTATTTT. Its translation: CASSPRLGTDTQYF.

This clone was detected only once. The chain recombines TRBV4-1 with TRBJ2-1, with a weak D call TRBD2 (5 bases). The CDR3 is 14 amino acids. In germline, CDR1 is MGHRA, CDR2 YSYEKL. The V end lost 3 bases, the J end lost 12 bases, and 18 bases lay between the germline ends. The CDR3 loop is CASSQSGGTSLQFF. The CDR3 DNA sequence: TGCGCCAGCAGCCAGTCTGGAGGCACCTCCCTGCAGTTCTTC.

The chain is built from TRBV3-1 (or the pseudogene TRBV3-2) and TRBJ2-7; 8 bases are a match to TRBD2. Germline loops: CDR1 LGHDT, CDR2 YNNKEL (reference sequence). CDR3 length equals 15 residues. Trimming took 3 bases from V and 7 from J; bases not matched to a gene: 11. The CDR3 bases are TGTGCCAGCAGCCAGACAGGACTAGCTGGCAGGGAGCAGTACTTC. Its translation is CASSQTGLAGREQYF.

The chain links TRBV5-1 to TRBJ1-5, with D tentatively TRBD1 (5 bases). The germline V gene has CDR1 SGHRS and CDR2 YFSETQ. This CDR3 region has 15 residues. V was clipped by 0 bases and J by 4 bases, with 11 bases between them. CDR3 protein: CASSLGRVVNQPQHF. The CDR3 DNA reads TGCGCCAGCAGCTTGGGCAGGGTCGTAAATCAGCCCCAGCATTTT.

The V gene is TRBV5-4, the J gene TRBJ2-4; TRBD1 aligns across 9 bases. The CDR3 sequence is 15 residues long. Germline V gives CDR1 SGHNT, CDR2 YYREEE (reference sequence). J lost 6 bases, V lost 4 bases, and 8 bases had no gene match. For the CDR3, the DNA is TGTGCCAGCAGCCCATCGACAGGGGGAATAAACATTCAGTACTTC. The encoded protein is CASSPSTGGINIQYF.

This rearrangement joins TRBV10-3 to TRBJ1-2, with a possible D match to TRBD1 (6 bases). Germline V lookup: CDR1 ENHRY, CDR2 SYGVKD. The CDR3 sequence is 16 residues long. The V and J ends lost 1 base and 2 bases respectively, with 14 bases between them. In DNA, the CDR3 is TGTGCCATCAGTGAGTTTTCAGGGGCCCGGAACTATGGCTACACCTTC. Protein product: CAISEFSGARNYGYTF.

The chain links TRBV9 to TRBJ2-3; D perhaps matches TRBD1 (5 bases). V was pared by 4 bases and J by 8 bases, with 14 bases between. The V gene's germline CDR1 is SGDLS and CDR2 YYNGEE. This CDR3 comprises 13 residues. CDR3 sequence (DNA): TGTGCCAGCAGCTTACAGGACCTCCGTACGCAGTATTTT. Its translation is CASSLQDLRTQYF.

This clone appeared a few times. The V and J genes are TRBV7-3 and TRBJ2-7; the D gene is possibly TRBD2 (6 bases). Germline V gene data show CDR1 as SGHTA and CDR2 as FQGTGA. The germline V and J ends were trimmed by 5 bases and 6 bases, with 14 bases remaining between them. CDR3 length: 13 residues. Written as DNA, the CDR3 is TGTGCCAGCAGCCCCCGCCGGGGAGGCGAGCAGTACTTC. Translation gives CASSPRRGGEQYF.